This TCR beta chain stems from a study of blood T cell repertoires in COVID-19. Study context: The United States, Italy and Spain were the sources of the acute and convalescent COVID-19 samples. The analysed material was cDNA or gDNA that came from T cells, B-cell-depleted T cells, or PBMCs.

The Seattle site enrolled patients during active infection and followed them longitudinally. Authors' analysis steps: Reference gene primer amplification in the assay estimated nucleated cell counts. The protocol was immunoSEQ multiplex PCR, while the TCRdb copy is restricted to in-frame clones and leaves out a portion. V and J calls and clone size follow that table, whereas D and trimming were derived from the DNA. In the table there are about 390,000 clones, about 90% of which are singletons. The sample was peripheral blood. The sequence derives from an older woman with COVID-19, enrolled during active disease.

The CDR3 is CASRVDRGGEQYF. CDR3 sequence (DNA): TGTGCCAGCAGGGTGGACAGGGGAGGCGAGCAGTACTTC. The rearrangement links TRBV12-3 or TRBV12-4 to TRBJ2-7, with TRBD1 identical over 9 bases. The CDR3 consists of 13 residues. V gave up 6 bases and J gave up 6 bases; unmatched junction bases: 6.